The 2 T cell receptor beta chains in this list originate from one sample, sequenced in a study of shared clonotypes between healthy human individuals. Profiling relied on immunoSEQ multiplex PCR, and the TCRdb table lists in-frame clones only, not all of them. This sample has fewer than 850,000 clones, with roughly 88% found just once. Specimen: memory CD8+ T cells from PBMCs. The subset: CD45RO+ cells pooled with CCR7-negative TemRA cells. The receptor source for this set is a man between 18 and 35 years old in good health. Some clones in this sample may be carry-over from other donors' samples.

The sample holds a few counts of this clone. V usage is TRBV7-2 and J usage is TRBJ1-2; no definite D call. Trimming stripped 2 bases from V and 3 bases from J, with 7 bases between. Germline CDR1 reads SGHTA; CDR2 reads FQGNSA. The CDR3 contains 13 residues. In nucleotides, the CDR3 is TGTGCCAGCAGCTTATCTGATCACTATGGCTACACCTTC. Residues: CASSLSDHYGYTF. Complete variable domain (other parts from reference TRBV7-2 and TRBJ1-2): GAGVSQSPSNKVTEKGKDVELRCDPISGHTALYWYRQSLGQGLEFLIYFQGNSAPDKSGLPSDRFSAERTGGSVSTLTIQRTQQEDSAVYLCASSLSDHYGYTFGSGTRLTVV.

To note about this clone: Other DNA sequences from this sample encode an identical CDR3 as well. The chain recombines TRBV7-9 with TRBJ1-1; D not certain. The V gene lost 1 base and the J gene lost 4 bases, with 7 bases spanning the gap. Germline V gene lookup returns CDR1 SEHNR and CDR2 FQNEAQ (reference sequence). This CDR3 spans 13 amino acids. The CDR3 protein is CASSLGSGTEAFF. The CDR3 DNA reads as TGTGCCAGCAGCTTAGGGTCCGGCACTGAAGCTTTCTTT. Full variable domain (outside the CDR3, taken from reference TRBV7-9 and TRBJ1-1): DTGVSQNPRHKITKRGQNVTFRCDPISEHNRLYWYRQTLGQGPEFLTYFQNEAQLEKSRLLSDRFSAERPKGSFSTLEIQRTEQGDSAMYLCASSLGSGTEAFFGQGTRLTVV.